This T cell receptor beta chain was retrieved from a study of T cell repertoires in cytomegalovirus infection. Notes on the study in general: HLA-C-restricted TCR beta clonotypes specific for CMV led the ex vivo response.

This clonotype was seen many times. What it binds is unknown. TCRdb fed the reads into MiXCR, producing one record per CDR3 protein. This table has roughly 250,000 distinct CDR3 sequences, roughly 12% appearing once. V was shortened by 6 bases and J by 0 bases, with 16 bases between the two germline ends. This CDR3 is built from 16 residues. Germline loops: CDR1 MDHEN, CDR2 SYDVKM. The chain carries TRBV28 and TRBJ2-3; D may be TRBD2 (6 bases). The receptor comes from a human donor in good health (CMV status not recorded). Some clones in this sample may be carry-over from other donors' samples. Input material: PBMCs. The CDR3 DNA follows: TGTGCCAGCAGCCCCTGGGAGGAATCAAGCACAGATACGCAGTATTTT. It codes for CASSPWEESSTDTQYF.